Listed here are 25 T cell receptor beta chains from one sample, sequenced in a study of cytomegalovirus exposure and HLA in healthy donors (TCRdb year 2017). The protocol used for the library was the immunoSEQ multiplex PCR assay. The multiplex PCR relied on a mix of 60 forward primers for TCR Vbeta segments and 13 reverse primers for TCR Jbeta segments. Not all clones reach the TCRdb copy of this immuneACCESS table, which keeps in-frame sequences only. Checked studies attribute under half of the gap to unresolved V genes and leave the rest unexplained. The sample data list some 200,000 clones, and roughly four fifths of these were observed just once. The biggest ten clones account for 2% to 2.5% of the sample. Sequencing was carried out using PBMCs. These receptor sequences come from a woman aged 30 to 39 in good health and CMV-seropositive.

The V call is TRBV2, the J call TRBJ1-1; 8 bases line up with TRBD1. Looked up from germline, CDR1 is SNHLY and CDR2 is FYNNEI. CDR3 length: 14 residues. The trim removed 8 bases at V and 1 base at J, leaving 6 bases unmatched. CDR3 residues: CASLYGTGNTEAFF. The CDR3 nucleotides read TGTGCCAGCTTGTATGGGACAGGGAACACTGAAGCTTTCTTT. Full variable domain (outside the CDR3, taken from reference TRBV2 and TRBJ1-1): EPEVTQTPSHQVTQMGQEVILRCVPISNHLYFYWYRQILGQKVEFLVSFYNNEISEKSEIFDDQFSVERPDGSNFTLKIRSTKLEDSAMYFCASLYGTGNTEAFFGQGTRLTVV.

The J gene is TRBJ1-5, the V gene TRBV28; a possible D gene is TRBD1 (5 bases). This CDR3 contains 15 residues. CDR1 and CDR2 from the germline V gene are MDHEN and SYDVKM. V shed 1 base and J shed 6 bases, with 13 bases lying between them. The CDR3 DNA is TGTGCCAGCAGTTTATTGCAGGGTCAGATTCAGCCCCAGCATTTT. This sequence encodes CASSLLQGQIQPQHF.

This chain connects TRBV7-6 to TRBJ2-2; 8 positions match TRBD2. Germline-derived CDR1 and CDR2 are SGHVS and FNYEAQ. The CDR3 runs to 16 residues. V lost 5 bases to trimming and J lost 0 bases; unmatched junction nucleotides: 5. CDR3 region: CASSQTSGPNTGELFF. The CDR3 DNA sequence: TGTGCCAGCAGCCAAACTAGCGGACCGAACACCGGGGAGCTGTTTTTT.

In its sample, this clone was seen once. The V gene is TRBV6-5, the J gene TRBJ1-2; TRBD1 aligns across 7 bases. V was pared by 1 base and J by 8 bases, with 10 bases of the junction left unmatched. The germline CDR1 and CDR2 sequences are MNHEY and SVGAGI. This CDR3 region has 15 residues. As DNA, the CDR3 is TGTGCCAGCAGTTACTTAAGGACAGGCCGGGGAGGCTACACCTTC. It yields the protein CASSYLRTGRGGYTF.

This clone was seen more than once but under ten times. The chain is built from TRBV29-1 and TRBJ2-7; 13 nucleotides line up with TRBD2. The CDR3 extends over 14 amino acids. The J segment lost 1 base and the V segment lost 6 bases, leaving 3 bases of the junction unmatched. Per germline, CDR1 SQVTM and CDR2 ANQGSEA. CDR3 amino acids: CSVAGLAGSYEQYF. CDR3 bases: TGCAGCGTCGCGGGACTAGCGGGATCCTACGAGCAGTACTTC.

This clone was observed a few times. The rearrangement uses TRBV5-1 and TRBJ2-3, with 7 bases that match TRBD2. CDR3 size: 17 residues. Germline CDR1 SGHRS, CDR2 YFSETQ. V was pared by 2 bases and J by 8 bases, with 17 bases of the junction left unmatched. This CDR3 is CASSFPREAGLTGTQYF. CDR3 in DNA: TGCGCCAGCAGCTTCCCGAGAGAAGCGGGACTTACGGGTACGCAGTATTTT.

The DNA for the CDR3 is TGTGCCAGCAGCTTAGAATATTACACTGAAGCTTTCTTT. It is translated as CASSLEYYTEAFF. The gene calls are TRBV7-2 and TRBJ1-1; D is uncertain. Germline V gene lookup returns CDR1 SGHTA and CDR2 FQGNSA. V lost 1 base, J lost 3 bases, and 6 bases lay in between. The CDR3 sequence is 13 residues long.

The chain combines TRBV6-1 with TRBJ1-2; 9 bases fit TRBD1. The CDR3 covers 14 residues. Germline V gene data show CDR1 as MNHNS and CDR2 as SASEGT. The V gene end was trimmed by 1 base and the J gene end by 4 bases; junction bases not matched to a gene: 1. This chain's CDR3 is CASSEGGQGYGYTF. In nucleotides, the CDR3 is TGTGCCAGCAGTGAAGGGGGACAGGGCTATGGCTACACCTTC.

The J gene is TRBJ1-1, the V gene TRBV25-1, with D perhaps matching TRBD1 (5 bases). The CDR3 has 13 residues. Between the trimmed V and J ends, which lost 4 bases and 4 bases, there was a span of 10 bases. Germline V gene sequence: CDR1 MGHDK, CDR2 SYGVNS. CDR3 residues: CASSGQGGTEAFF. The CDR3 coding sequence is TGTGCCAGCAGTGGTCAGGGAGGCACTGAAGCTTTCTTT.

This clone was detected a few times. The V call is TRBV10-3, the J call TRBJ1-2, with 10 bases lining up with TRBD1. Germline V CDR1 and CDR2: ENHRY, SYGVKD. The CDR3 is made up of 16 amino acids. V gave up 3 bases and J gave up 4 bases; unmatched junction bases: 8. CDR3 residues: CAISEPRTGGVYGYTF. The CDR3 region has the DNA TGTGCCATCAGTGAACCGCGGACAGGGGGGGTCTATGGCTACACCTTC.

The genes are TRBV19 and TRBJ1-2; D is uncertain. CDR1 and CDR2 from the germline V gene are LNHDA and SQIVND (reference sequence). The CDR3 has 10 amino acids. V lost 6 bases and J 7 bases, leaving 6 bases between the germline ends. CDR3 DNA sequence: TGTGCCAGTAGGGAGGGTGGCTACACCTTC. It translates to CASREGGYTF.

This clone was recorded a few times. The rearrangement uses TRBV15 and TRBJ2-3, with 14 bases aligning to TRBD2. The germline V gene has CDR1 LNHNV and CDR2 YYDKDF (reference sequence). The CDR3 spans 18 residues. J gave up 1 base and V 4 bases, and 7 bases lay outside the gene matches. CDR3 residues: CATSTRTSGGRRTDTQYF. CDR3 DNA: TGTGCCACCAGCACCCGGACTAGCGGGGGGCGCCGCACAGATACGCAGTATTTT.

This sequence joins TRBV10-2 and TRBJ1-1; the D gene is possibly TRBD1 (6 bases). CDR1 is WSHSY, CDR2 SAAADI, per germline. The CDR3 length is 17 residues. V lost 4 bases, J lost 6 bases, and 24 bases lay in between. The CDR3 here is CASSASPLRRPGAEAFF. The CDR3 DNA sequence: TGCGCCAGCAGTGCGTCCCCTCTGCGTCGGCCAGGGGCTGAAGCTTTCTTT.

The V call is TRBV28, the J call TRBJ2-7, with 9 bases that match TRBD1. Germline V CDR1 and CDR2: MDHEN, SYDVKM. This CDR3 contains 15 residues. Trimming at V came to 6 bases and at J to 5 bases, leaving 11 bases not matched to a gene. The DNA of the CDR3 is TGTGCCAGCAGCCCCACGGGACAGGGCTTCGACGAGCAGTACTTC. As protein: CASSPTGQGFDEQYF.

This chain links TRBV30 with TRBJ2-1, with a weak D call TRBD2 (6 bases). The CDR3 extends over 15 amino acids. Looked up from germline, CDR1 is GTSNPN and CDR2 is SVGIG (reference sequence). Deletions cut 5 bases from V and 0 bases from J, with 14 bases between. CDR3 nucleotides: TGTGCCTGGGGGAATCTAGCGACCTCCTACAATGAGCAGTTCTTC. Amino acids: CAWGNLATSYNEQFF.

The chain combines TRBV4-1 with TRBJ2-1; D is ambiguous. V lost 0 bases and J 0 bases, leaving 9 bases between the germline ends. The germline CDR1 and CDR2 sequences are MGHRA and YSYEKL. CDR3 length: 16 amino acids. Here the CDR3 DNA reads TGCGCCAGCAGCCAAGAACCAGCGAGCTCCTACAATGAGCAGTTCTTC. Translating gives CASSQEPASSYNEQFF.

The rearrangement joins TRBV28 to TRBJ1-2; TRBD1 matches 7 bases. The CDR3 is 14 amino acids. CDR1 is MDHEN and CDR2 is SYDVKM in the germline V gene. After removal of 6 bases from V and 7 bases from J, the junction contained 11 bases not matched to a gene. In nucleotides, the CDR3 is TGTGCCAGCAGAATCACAGGGGCTATCGGTGGCTACACCTTC. Protein sequence: CASRITGAIGGYTF.

This clone was detected a few times. The rearrangement uses TRBV2 and TRBJ2-5; D may be TRBD1 (5 bases). In germline, CDR1 is SNHLY, CDR2 FYNNEI. The CDR3 sequence is 15 residues long. Trimming took off 6 bases at V and 4 bases at J, with 18 bases between the two ends. CDR3: CASSFNGPQGETQYF. The CDR3 DNA follows: TGTGCCAGCAGCTTTAATGGCCCCCAGGGAGAGACCCAGTACTTC.

This chain uses TRBV7-6 with TRBJ2-7, with 7 bases matching TRBD2. Germline loops: CDR1 SGHVS, CDR2 FNYEAQ. V trimming: 5 bases; J trimming: 2 bases; junction bases outside the gene matches: 9. The length of the CDR3 is 15 residues. CDR3 bases: TGTGCCAGCAGCCCTAGGGAGGGGTACCCCTACGAGCAGTACTTC. Translating gives CASSPREGYPYEQYF.

The V call is TRBV6-1, the J call TRBJ2-3; D perhaps matches TRBD2 (5 bases). The CDR3 consists of 16 residues. Looked up from germline, CDR1 is MNHNS and CDR2 is SASEGT. Trimming took off 4 bases at V and 1 base at J, with 15 bases between the two ends. The CDR3: CASSARPEGGTDTQYF. In DNA, the CDR3 is TGTGCCAGCAGTGCCAGACCCGAGGGTGGCACAGATACGCAGTATTTT.

In this sample, this clone turned up once. The chain carries TRBV4-3 and TRBJ1-2; D is unresolved. Germline CDR1 LGHNA, CDR2 YSLEER. CDR3 length: 13 residues. The V end was cut by 3 bases, the J end by 6 bases, with 11 bases between. CDR3 loop: CASSQDRGDGYTF. The CDR3 nucleotides are TGCGCCAGCAGCCAGGATAGAGGCGATGGCTACACCTTC.

The V gene is TRBV5-6, the J gene TRBJ1-2; TRBD1 agrees at 8 bases. The J segment lost 5 bases and the V segment lost 3 bases, leaving 9 bases of the junction unmatched. Germline V gene sequence: CDR1 SGHDT, CDR2 YYEEEE. CDR3 length: 15 amino acids. CDR3 DNA sequence: TGTGCCAGCAGCTGGGGACAGGTAAAGCCGTATGGCTACACCTTC. This encodes CASSWGQVKPYGYTF.

The rearrangement joins TRBV2 to TRBJ2-1; a possible D gene is TRBD2 (5 bases). The V gene lost 1 base and the J gene lost 6 bases, with 13 bases spanning the gap. CDR3 length equals 15 residues. Per germline, CDR1 SNHLY and CDR2 FYNNEI. CDR3 DNA sequence: TGTGCCAGCAGTGAAGGGTATAGGAGGAGCAATGAGCAGTTCTTC. It translates to CASSEGYRRSNEQFF.

A single count supports this clone. The genes are TRBV7-6 and TRBJ2-7, with D perhaps matching TRBD1 (5 bases). Germline V gene lookup returns CDR1 SGHVS and CDR2 FNYEAQ. Trimming removed 4 bases at V and 4 bases at J, with 8 bases between. The CDR3 is 12 amino acids. This CDR3 reads CASSSRGYEQYF. CDR3 DNA: TGTGCCAGCAGCTCAAGGGGATACGAGCAGTACTTC. Using reference TRBV7-6 and TRBJ2-7 for the parts outside the CDR3, the full variable domain is GAGVSQSPRYKVTKRGQDVALRCDPISGHVSLYWYRQALGQGPEFLTYFNYEAQQDKSGLPNDRFSAERPEGSISTLTIQRTEQRDSAMYRCASSSRGYEQYFGPGTRLTVT.

This clone was found a few times. This chain uses TRBV6-5 with TRBJ1-5, with 9 positions matching TRBD1. Germline V gene lookup returns CDR1 MNHEY and CDR2 SVGAGI. V was pared by 0 bases and J by 9 bases, with 6 bases of the junction left unmatched. The length of the CDR3 is 15 residues. CDR3 region: CASSYSNRGQGPQHF. The CDR3 coding sequence is TGTGCCAGCAGTTACTCGAACAGGGGGCAGGGGCCCCAGCATTTT.